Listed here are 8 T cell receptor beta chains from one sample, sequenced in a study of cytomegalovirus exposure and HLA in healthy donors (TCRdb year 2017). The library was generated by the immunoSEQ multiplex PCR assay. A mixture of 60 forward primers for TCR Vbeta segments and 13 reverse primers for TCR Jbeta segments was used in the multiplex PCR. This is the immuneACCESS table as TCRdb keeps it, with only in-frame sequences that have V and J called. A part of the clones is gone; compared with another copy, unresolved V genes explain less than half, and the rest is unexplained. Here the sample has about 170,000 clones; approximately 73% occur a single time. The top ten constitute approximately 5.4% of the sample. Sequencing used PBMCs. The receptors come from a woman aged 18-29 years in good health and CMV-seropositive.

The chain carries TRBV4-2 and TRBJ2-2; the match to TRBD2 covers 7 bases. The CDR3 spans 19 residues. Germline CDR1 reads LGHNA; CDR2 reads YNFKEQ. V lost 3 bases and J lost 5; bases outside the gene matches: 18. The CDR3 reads CASSHYPPGGLRYTGELFF. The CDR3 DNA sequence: TGTGCCAGCAGCCACTATCCTCCGGGGGGACTCCGATATACCGGGGAGCTGTTTTTT.

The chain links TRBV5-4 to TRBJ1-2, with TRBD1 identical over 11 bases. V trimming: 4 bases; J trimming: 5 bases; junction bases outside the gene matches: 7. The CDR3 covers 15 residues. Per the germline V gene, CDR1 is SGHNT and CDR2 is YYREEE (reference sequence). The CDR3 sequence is CASSIGQGAQYGYTF. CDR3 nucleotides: TGTGCCAGCAGCATTGGACAGGGGGCGCAGTATGGCTACACCTTC.

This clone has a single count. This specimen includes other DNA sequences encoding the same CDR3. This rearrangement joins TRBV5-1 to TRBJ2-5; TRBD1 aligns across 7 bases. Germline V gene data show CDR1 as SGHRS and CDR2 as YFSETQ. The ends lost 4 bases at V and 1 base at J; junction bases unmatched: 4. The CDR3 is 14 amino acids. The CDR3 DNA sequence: TGCGCCAGCAGCCCGGGGACAGCCCAAGAGACCCAGTACTTC. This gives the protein CASSPGTAQETQYF.

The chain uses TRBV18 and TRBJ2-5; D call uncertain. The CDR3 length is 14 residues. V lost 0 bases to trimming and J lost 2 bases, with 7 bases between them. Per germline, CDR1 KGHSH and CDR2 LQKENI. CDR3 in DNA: TGTGCCAGCTCACCACCCGGGTTACAAGAGACCCAGTACTTC. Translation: CASSPPGLQETQYF. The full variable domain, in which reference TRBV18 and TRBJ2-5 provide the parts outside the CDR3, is NAGVMQNPRHLVRRRGQEARLRCSPMKGHSHVYWYRQLPEEGLKFMVYLQKENIIDESGMPKERFSAEFPKEGPSILRIQQVVRGDSAAYFCASSPPGLQETQYFGPGTRLLVL.

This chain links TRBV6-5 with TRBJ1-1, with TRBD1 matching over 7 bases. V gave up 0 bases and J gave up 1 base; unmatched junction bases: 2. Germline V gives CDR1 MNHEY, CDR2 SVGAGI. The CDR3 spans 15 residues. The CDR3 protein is CASSYSGQANTEAFF. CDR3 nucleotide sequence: TGTGCCAGCAGTTACTCCGGACAGGCGAACACTGAAGCTTTCTTT.

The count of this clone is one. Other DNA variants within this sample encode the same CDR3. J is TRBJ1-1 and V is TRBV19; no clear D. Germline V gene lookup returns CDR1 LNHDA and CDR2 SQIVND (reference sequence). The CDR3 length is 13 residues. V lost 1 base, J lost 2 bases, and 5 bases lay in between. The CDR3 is CASSIVANTEAFF. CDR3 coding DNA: TGTGCCAGTAGTATAGTGGCAAACACTGAAGCTTTCTTT.

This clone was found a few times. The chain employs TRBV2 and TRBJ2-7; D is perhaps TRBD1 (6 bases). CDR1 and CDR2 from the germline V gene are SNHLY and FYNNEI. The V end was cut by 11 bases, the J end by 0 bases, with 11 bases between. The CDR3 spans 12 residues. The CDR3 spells CACRQDSYEQYF. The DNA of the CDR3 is TGTGCCTGCCGACAGGACTCCTACGAGCAGTACTTC.

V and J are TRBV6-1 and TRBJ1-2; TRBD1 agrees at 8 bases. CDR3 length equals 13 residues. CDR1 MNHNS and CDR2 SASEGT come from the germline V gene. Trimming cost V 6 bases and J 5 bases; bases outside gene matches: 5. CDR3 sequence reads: CASRTDREYGYTF. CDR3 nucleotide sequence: TGTGCCAGCAGAACGGACAGGGAGTATGGCTACACCTTC.